This is a list of T cell receptor beta chains from one sample in a study of Ad26.COV2.S vaccination and SARS-CoV-2 variants. Profiling relied on immunoSEQ multiplex PCR, and the TCRdb table lists in-frame clones only, not all of them. The sample consists of some 480,000 clones, around 88% of them appearing once. The source was peripheral blood, collected in a trial of Ad26.COV2.S vaccine versus placebo. Receptors were obtained from a person aged 18-65 years who received the Ad26.COV2.S COVID-19 vaccine or a placebo. CDR3s include the opening cysteine and the closing phenylalanine or tryptophan. Each record gives: D gene, clone size, J gene, V gene, CDR3 DNA, CDR3 protein. The D gene is left open where the match is weak. A row's size may be missing; if present it is once, few, many or a size class.

d_gene: TRBD1
abundance: NA
j_gene: TRBJ2-1
v_gene: TRBV5-4
CDR3nt: TGTGCCAGCAGCCGCTGGGGACAGGGACAAGGAGAGCAGTTCTTC
CDR3aa: CASSRWGQGQGEQFF

d_gene: NA
abundance: NA
j_gene: TRBJ1-2
v_gene: TRBV4-2
CDR3nt: TGTGCCAGCAGCCAAGGTTTTGGCGTGGGGACAAGCTACACCTTC
CDR3aa: CASSQGFGVGTSYTF

d_gene: NA
abundance: NA
j_gene: TRBJ1-2
v_gene: TRBV30
CDR3nt: TGTGCCTGGGGGCGGTGGGAGGGCTATGGCTACACCTTC
CDR3aa: CAWGRWEGYGYTF

d_gene: NA
abundance: NA
j_gene: TRBJ1-2
v_gene: TRBV28
CDR3nt: TGTGCCAGCAGCTCGTCTAACCCCGGGGGCGGGTCCAGTCCGAACTATGGCTACACCTTC
CDR3aa: CASSSSNPGGGSSPNYGYTF

d_gene: NA
abundance: NA
j_gene: TRBJ1-1
v_gene: TRBV6-2/TRBV6-3
CDR3nt: TGTGCCAGCAGCCTCCTACAGGGTGAAGCTTTCTTT
CDR3aa: CASSLLQGEAFF

d_gene: NA
abundance: NA
j_gene: TRBJ2-2
v_gene: TRBV7-9
CDR3nt: TGTGCCAGCAGCCTACTTGGGGGCCGGGGCACCGGGGAGCTGTTTTTT
CDR3aa: CASSLLGGRGTGELFF

d_gene: TRBD1
abundance: NA
j_gene: TRBJ2-5
v_gene: TRBV19
CDR3nt: TGTGCCAGTAGTACGACCGGGACAGGGAGAGAGACCCAGTACTTC
CDR3aa: CASSTTGTGRETQYF

d_gene: NA
abundance: NA
j_gene: TRBJ2-1
v_gene: TRBV4-2
CDR3nt: TGTGCCAGCAGCCAAGGGAACAACTACAATGAGCAGTTCTTC
CDR3aa: CASSQGNNYNEQFF

d_gene: TRBD1
abundance: NA
j_gene: TRBJ2-4
v_gene: TRBV5-4
CDR3nt: TGTGCCAGCAGCTTGGCCGGACAGGGAGCAATAGCCAAAAACATTCAGTACTTC
CDR3aa: CASSLAGQGAIAKNIQYF

d_gene: NA
abundance: NA
j_gene: TRBJ2-5
v_gene: TRBV28
CDR3nt: TGTGCCACCAAACCCCTAGCGCCCCAAGAGACCCAGTACTTC
CDR3aa: CATKPLAPQETQYF

d_gene: NA
abundance: NA
j_gene: TRBJ2-7
v_gene: TRBV28
CDR3nt: TGTGCCAGCAGTCCAGCTTTCTACGAGCAGTACTTC
CDR3aa: CASSPAFYEQYF

d_gene: NA
abundance: once
j_gene: TRBJ1-4
v_gene: TRBV29-1
CDR3nt: TGCAGTGGGGGCGGGGATGAAAAACTGTTTTTT
CDR3aa: CSGGGDEKLFF